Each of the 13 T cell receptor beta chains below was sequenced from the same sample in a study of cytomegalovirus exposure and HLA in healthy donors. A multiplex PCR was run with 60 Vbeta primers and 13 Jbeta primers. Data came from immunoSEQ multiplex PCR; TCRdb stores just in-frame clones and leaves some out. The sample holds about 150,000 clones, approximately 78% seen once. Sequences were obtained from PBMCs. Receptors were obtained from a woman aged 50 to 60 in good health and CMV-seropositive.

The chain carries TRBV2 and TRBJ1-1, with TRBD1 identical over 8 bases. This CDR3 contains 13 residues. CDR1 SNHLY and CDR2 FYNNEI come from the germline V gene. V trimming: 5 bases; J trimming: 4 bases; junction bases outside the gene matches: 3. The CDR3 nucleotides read TGTGCCAGCAGTAGAGGACAGGGCACTGAAGCTTTCTTT. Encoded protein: CASSRGQGTEAFF.

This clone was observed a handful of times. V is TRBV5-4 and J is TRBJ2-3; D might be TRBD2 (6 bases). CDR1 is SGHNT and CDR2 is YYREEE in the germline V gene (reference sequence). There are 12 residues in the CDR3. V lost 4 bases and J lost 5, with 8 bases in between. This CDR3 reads CASSPGEDTQYF. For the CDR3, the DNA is TGTGCCAGCAGCCCGGGAGAAGATACGCAGTATTTT.

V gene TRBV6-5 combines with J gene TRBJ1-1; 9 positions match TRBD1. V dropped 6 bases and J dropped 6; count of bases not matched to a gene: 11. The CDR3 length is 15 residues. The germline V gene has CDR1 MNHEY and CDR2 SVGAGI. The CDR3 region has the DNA TGTGCCAGCAGAGATCCCGGGACAGGGTACTCTGAAGCTTTCTTT. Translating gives CASRDPGTGYSEAFF.

The CDR3 sequence: CASSRRQGNSNEKLFF. CDR3 nucleotides: TGCGCCAGCAGCCGAAGACAGGGGAACAGTAATGAAAAACTGTTTTTT. The chain joins TRBV4-1 to TRBJ1-4; TRBD1 aligns across 8 bases. V lost 4 bases and J lost 4; bases outside the gene matches: 8. CDR1 and CDR2 (germline): MGHRA, YSYEKL. The CDR3 spans 16 residues.

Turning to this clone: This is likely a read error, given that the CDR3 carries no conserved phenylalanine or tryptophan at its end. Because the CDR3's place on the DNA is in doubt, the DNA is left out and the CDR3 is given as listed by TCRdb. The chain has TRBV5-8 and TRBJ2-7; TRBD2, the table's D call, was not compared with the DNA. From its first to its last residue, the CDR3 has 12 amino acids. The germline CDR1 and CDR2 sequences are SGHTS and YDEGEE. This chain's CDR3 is CASRMGWSLESD.

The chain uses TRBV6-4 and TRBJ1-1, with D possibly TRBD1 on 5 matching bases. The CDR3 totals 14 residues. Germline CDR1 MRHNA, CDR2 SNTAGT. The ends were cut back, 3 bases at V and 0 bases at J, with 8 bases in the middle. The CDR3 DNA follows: TGTGCCAGCAGTGAGGACATTATGAACACTGAAGCTTTCTTT. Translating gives CASSEDIMNTEAFF.

The CDR3 region is CSVPDRSDTGELFF. The CDR3 coding sequence is TGCAGCGTACCGGACAGGTCAGACACCGGGGAGCTGTTTTTT. This sequence joins TRBV29-1 and TRBJ2-2; 7 bases map to TRBD1. Germline-derived CDR1 and CDR2 are SQVTM and ANQGSEA. The V segment lost 6 bases and the J segment 3 bases; nucleotides outside the gene matches: 7. This CDR3 comprises 14 residues.

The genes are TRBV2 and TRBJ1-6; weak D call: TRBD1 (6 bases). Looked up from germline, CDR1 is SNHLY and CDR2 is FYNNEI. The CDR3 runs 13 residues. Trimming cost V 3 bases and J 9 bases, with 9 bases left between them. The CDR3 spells CASSEGARSPLHF. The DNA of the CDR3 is TGTGCCAGCAGTGAGGGGGCGCGTTCACCCCTCCACTTT.

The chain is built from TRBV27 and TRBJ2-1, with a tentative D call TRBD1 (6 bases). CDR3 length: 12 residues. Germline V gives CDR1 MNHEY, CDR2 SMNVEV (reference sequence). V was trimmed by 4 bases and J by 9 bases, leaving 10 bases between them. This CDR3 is CASSSKGVEQFF. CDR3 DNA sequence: TGTGCCAGCAGTTCCAAGGGGGTTGAGCAGTTCTTC.

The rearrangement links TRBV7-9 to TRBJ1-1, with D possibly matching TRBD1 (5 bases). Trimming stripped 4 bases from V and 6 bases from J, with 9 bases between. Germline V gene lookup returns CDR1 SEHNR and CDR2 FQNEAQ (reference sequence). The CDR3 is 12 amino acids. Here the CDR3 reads CASSSNRPEAFF. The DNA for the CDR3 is TGTGCCAGCAGCTCGAACAGGCCTGAAGCTTTCTTT.

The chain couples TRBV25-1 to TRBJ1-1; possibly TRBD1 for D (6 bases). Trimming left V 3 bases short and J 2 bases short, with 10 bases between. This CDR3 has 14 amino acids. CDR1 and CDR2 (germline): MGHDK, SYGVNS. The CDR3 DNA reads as TGTGCCAGCAGTGACATGGACAGCAACACTGAAGCTTTCTTT. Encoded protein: CASSDMDSNTEAFF.

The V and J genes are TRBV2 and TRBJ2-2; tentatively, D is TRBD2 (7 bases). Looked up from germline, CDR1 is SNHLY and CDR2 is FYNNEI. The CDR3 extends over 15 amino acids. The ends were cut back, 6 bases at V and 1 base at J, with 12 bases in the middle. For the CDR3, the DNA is TGTGCCAGCAGGGGGGGGCAGTTGAACACCGGGGAGCTGTTTTTT. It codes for CASRGGQLNTGELFF.

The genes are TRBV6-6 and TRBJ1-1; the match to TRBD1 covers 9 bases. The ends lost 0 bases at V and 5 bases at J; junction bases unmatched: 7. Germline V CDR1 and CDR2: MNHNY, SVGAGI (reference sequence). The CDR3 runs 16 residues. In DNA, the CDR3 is TGTGCCAGCAGTTACTCGAGAGACAGGGGGTATACTGAAGCTTTCTTT. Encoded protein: CASSYSRDRGYTEAFF.